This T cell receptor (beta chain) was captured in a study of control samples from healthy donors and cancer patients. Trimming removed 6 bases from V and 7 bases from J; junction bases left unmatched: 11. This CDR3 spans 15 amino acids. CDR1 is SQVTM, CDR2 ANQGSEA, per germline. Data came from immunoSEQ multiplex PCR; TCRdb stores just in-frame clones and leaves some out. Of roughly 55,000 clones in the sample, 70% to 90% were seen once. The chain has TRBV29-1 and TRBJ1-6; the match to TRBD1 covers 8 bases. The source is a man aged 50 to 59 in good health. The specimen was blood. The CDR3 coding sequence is TGCAGCGTCGTCACCGGGACAGGAGGGAATTCACCCCTCCACTTT. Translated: CSVVTGTGGNSPLHF.